This T cell receptor beta chain is from a study of blood T cell repertoires in COVID-19. The overall study: The analysed material was cDNA or gDNA that came from T cells, B-cell-depleted T cells, or PBMCs.

The junction had 9 bases not matched to a gene; V was cut back by 6 bases and J by 5 bases. Germline CDR1 LNHDA, CDR2 SQIVND (reference sequence). This CDR3 spans 15 amino acids. Libraries were prepared by immunoSEQ multiplex PCR; TCRdb keeps only in-frame clonotypes and omits some of them. The sample includes roughly 250,000 clones, around 84% of them seen just once. The sequence derives from a man aged 40-55 years with acute or convalescent COVID-19. The chain uses TRBV19 and TRBJ1-2, with TRBD1 identical over 10 bases. The specimen sequenced was peripheral blood. The CDR3 loop is CASRFAGTGAYGYTF. CDR3 bases: TGTGCCAGTAGATTCGCCGGGACAGGGGCTTATGGCTACACCTTC.